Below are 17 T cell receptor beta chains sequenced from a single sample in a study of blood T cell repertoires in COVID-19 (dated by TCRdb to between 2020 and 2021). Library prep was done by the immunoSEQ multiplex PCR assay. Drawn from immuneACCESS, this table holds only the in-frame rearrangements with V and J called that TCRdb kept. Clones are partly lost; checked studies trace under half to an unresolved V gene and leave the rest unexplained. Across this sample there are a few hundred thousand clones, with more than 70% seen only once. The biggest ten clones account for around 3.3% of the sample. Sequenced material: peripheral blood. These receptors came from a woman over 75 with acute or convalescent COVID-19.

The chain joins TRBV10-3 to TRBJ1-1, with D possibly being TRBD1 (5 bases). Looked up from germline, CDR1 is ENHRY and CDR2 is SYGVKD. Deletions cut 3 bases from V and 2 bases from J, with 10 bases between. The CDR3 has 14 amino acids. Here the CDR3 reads CAISEVGRNTEAFF. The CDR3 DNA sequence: TGTGCCATCAGTGAAGTGGGGCGAAACACTGAAGCTTTCTTT.

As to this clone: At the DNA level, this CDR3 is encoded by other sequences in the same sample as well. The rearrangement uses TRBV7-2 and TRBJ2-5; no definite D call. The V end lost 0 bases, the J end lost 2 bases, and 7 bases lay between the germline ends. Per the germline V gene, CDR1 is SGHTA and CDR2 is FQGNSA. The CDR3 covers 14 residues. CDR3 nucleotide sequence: TGTGCCAGCAGCTTAGCGCGGCTTCAAGAGACCCAGTACTTC. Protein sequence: CASSLARLQETQYF. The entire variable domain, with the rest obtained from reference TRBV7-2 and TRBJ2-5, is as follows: GAGVSQSPSNKVTEKGKDVELRCDPISGHTALYWYRQSLGQGLEFLIYFQGNSAPDKSGLPSDRFSAERTGGSVSTLTIQRTQQEDSAVYLCASSLARLQETQYFGPGTRLLVL.

CDR3 in DNA: TGTGCCAGCTCACCTTTAAGTTTACCCTCCGGGGGTTGGTACGAGCAGTACTTC. Translated, it gives CASSPLSLPSGGWYEQYF. The chain uses TRBV18 and TRBJ2-7; D is perhaps TRBD2 (6 bases). V was trimmed by 3 bases and J by 4 bases, leaving 25 bases between them. CDR1 and CDR2 (germline): KGHSH, LQKENI. The CDR3 covers 18 residues.

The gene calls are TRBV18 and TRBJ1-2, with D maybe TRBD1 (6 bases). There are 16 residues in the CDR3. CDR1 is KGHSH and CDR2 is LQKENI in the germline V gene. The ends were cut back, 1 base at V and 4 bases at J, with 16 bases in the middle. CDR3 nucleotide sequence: TGTGCCAGCTCACCACAATCCAGGGGCGAACCCTATGGCTACACCTTC. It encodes CASSPQSRGEPYGYTF.

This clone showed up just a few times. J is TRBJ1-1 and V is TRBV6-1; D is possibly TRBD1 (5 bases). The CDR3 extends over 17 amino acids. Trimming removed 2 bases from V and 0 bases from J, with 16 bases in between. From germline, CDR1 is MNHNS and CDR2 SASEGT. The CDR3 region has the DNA TGTGCCAGCAGTGAACTCCGGACATCACGTTTGAACACTGAAGCTTTCTTT. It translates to CASSELRTSRLNTEAFF.

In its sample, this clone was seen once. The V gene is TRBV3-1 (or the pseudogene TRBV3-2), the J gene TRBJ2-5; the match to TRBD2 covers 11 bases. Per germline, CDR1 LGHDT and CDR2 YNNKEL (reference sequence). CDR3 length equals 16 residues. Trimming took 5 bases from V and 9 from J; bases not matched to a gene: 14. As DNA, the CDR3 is TGTGCCAGCAGCGCCCGGACTAGCGGGCAAGGGGGGGCCCAGTACTTC. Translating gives CASSARTSGQGGAQYF.

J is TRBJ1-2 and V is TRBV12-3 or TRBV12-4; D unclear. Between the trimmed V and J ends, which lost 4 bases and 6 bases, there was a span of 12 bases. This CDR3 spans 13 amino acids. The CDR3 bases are TGTGCCAGCAGTTCTTCAAAGGGAGATGGCTACACCTTC. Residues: CASSSSKGDGYTF.

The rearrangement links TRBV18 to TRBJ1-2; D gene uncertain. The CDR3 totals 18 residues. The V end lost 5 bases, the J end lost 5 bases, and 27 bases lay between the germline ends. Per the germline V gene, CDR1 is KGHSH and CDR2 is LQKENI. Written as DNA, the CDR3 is TGTGCCAGCTCAGTTCTTGCGGGAGAGGAAACTTCGAGTTATGGCTACACCTTC. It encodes CASSVLAGEETSSYGYTF.

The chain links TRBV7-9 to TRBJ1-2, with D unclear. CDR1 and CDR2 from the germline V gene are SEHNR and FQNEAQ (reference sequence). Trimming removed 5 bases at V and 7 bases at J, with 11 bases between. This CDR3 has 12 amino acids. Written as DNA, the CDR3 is TGTGCCAGCAGCCCCCCCTCGGGTGGCTACACCTTC. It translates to CASSPPSGGYTF.

The CDR3 DNA follows: TGCGCCAGCAACCCCAGGGGAGGGACCGGGGAGCTGTTTTTT. As protein: CASNPRGGTGELFF. The chain couples TRBV5-1 to TRBJ2-2, with TRBD2 as a possible D gene (7 bases). The CDR3 loop spans 14 amino acids. Looked up from germline, CDR1 is SGHRS and CDR2 is YFSETQ. V was cut by 6 bases and J by 5 bases, with 14 bases left in between.

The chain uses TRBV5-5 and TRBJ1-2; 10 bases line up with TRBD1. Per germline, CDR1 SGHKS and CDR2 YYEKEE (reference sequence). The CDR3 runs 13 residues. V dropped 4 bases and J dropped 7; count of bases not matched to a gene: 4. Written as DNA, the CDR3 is TGTGCCAGCAGCGCGGACAGGGGGACTGGCTACACCTTC. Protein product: CASSADRGTGYTF.

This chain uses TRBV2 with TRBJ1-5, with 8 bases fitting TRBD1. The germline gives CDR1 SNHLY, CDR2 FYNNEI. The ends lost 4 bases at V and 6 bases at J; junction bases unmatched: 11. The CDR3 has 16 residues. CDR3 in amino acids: CASSVVGTGGGQPQHF. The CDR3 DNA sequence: TGTGCCAGCAGTGTAGTAGGGACAGGTGGCGGTCAGCCCCAGCATTTT.

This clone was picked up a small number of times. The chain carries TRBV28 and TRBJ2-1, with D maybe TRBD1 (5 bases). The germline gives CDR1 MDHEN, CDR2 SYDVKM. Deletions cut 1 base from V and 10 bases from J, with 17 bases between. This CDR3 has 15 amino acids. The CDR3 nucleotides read TGTGCCAGCAGTTTATATACAGGAGTTTATCGAGAGCAGTTCTTC. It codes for CASSLYTGVYREQFF.

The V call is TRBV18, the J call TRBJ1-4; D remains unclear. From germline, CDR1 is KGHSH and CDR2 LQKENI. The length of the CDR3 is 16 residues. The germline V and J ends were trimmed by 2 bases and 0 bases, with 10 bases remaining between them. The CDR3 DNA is TGTGCCAGCTCACCATTGGCAGAACCAACTAATGAAAAACTGTTTTTT. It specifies CASSPLAEPTNEKLFF.

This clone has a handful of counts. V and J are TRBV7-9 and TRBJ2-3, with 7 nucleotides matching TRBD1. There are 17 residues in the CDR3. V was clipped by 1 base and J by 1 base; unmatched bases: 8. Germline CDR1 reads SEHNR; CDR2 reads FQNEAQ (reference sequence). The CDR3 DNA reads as TGTGCCAGCAGCTTAGGCCGGACAGGTACAGGCACAGATACGCAGTATTTT. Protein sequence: CASSLGRTGTGTDTQYF.

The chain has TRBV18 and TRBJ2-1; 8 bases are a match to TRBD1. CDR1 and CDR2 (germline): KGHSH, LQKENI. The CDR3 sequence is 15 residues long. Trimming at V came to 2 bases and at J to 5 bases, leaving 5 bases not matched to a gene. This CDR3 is CASSPGQGSNNEQFF. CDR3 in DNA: TGTGCCAGCTCACCAGGACAGGGATCCAACAATGAGCAGTTCTTC. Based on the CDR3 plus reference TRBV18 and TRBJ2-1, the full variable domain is NAGVMQNPRHLVRRRGQEARLRCSPMKGHSHVYWYRQLPEEGLKFMVYLQKENIIDESGMPKERFSAEFPKEGPSILRIQQVVRGDSAAYFCASSPGQGSNNEQFFGPGTRLTVL.

CDR3 DNA sequence: TGTGCCAGCAGGAACACCGGGACAGCGGGTGGCGGCTACACCTTC. Translating it yields CASRNTGTAGGGYTF. V gene TRBV28 combines with J gene TRBJ1-2; TRBD1 agrees at 7 bases. The V gene end was trimmed by 6 bases and the J gene end by 8 bases; junction bases not matched to a gene: 15. There are 15 residues in the CDR3. The V gene's germline CDR1 is MDHEN and CDR2 SYDVKM.